The clone carrying this T cell receptor (beta chain) has a handful of counts. What it recognizes is unknown. The sample comes from a study of CD8+ T cells in alopecia areata. Study context: Oral tofacitinib (5 to 10 mg twice daily) was administered to treated patients. General observations from the study: While tofacitinib was given, many expanded lesional clones persisted in scalp and blood. Scalp clonality, together with expanded CD8+ clones among the top 100, fell significantly with tofacitinib.

Following extraction, RNA underwent reverse transcription to cDNA, which served as the sequencing template. Produced via immunoSEQ multiplex PCR; TCRdb's table is partial and in-frame only. Of 160,000 or so clones in the sample, less than 75% were seen once. From germline, CDR1 is KGHSH and CDR2 LQKENI. V dropped 3 bases and J dropped 0; count of bases not matched to a gene: 1. CDR3 length: 15 residues. As to treatment: oral pan-JAK inhibitor, 5-10 mg twice daily. Those with alopecia areata gave lesional scalp punch biopsies and peripheral blood. The chain uses TRBV18 and TRBJ1-1, with 10 bases lining up with TRBD1. The sequenced sample was CD4+ T cells sorted from blood, obtained between weeks 55 and 65, from a patient treated with tofacitinib. This clonotype was sampled from a human donor with alopecia areata. The DNA of the CDR3 is TGTGCCAGCTCACCGGGACAGGGGATGAACACTGAAGCTTTCTTT. Amino acid sequence: CASSPGQGMNTEAFF.